The 20 T cell receptor beta chains listed next were all sequenced from one sample in a study of blood T cells in healthy people across ages. A second about 7 to 11 cycle PCR used barcoded and J-beta primers. In TCRdb, the 5' RACE reads were re-called with MiXCR into one record per CDR3 protein. Here the sample spans about 1.5 million distinct CDR3 sequences, 40% to 50% being singletons. The material sequenced was blood. The receptor set was obtained from a young woman in good health.

Remarks on this clonotype: A much larger clone lies a single base off, so this may be a read error. V gene TRBV4-1 combines with J gene TRBJ2-1, with 9 bases identical to TRBD1. The closer fit of TRBJ2-7 to the DNA end suggests the J call may be wrong. Germline values: CDR1 MGHRA, CDR2 YSYEKL. This CDR3 spans 13 amino acids. The CDR3 reads CASSRTGDNEQYF. CDR3 coding DNA: TGCGCCAGCAGCCGGACAGGGGACAATGAGCAGTACTTC.

Only a few counts were recorded for this clonotype. The rearrangement uses TRBV10-1 and TRBJ2-7; tentatively, D is TRBD2 (7 bases). V was clipped by 7 bases and J by 0 bases, with 13 bases between them. The CDR3 is 14 residues long. Germline CDR1 is WNHNN and CDR2 is SYGVQD (reference sequence). In nucleotides, the CDR3 is TGCGCCAGCAATAGAGGGGGGGGCTCCTACGAGCAGTACTTC. Its translation is CASNRGGGSYEQYF.

This clonotype was observed at least ten times. This chain uses TRBV4-1 with TRBJ1-5; no definite D call. Trimming took off 1 base at V and 5 bases at J, with 6 bases between the two ends. The germline V gene encodes CDR1 MGHRA and CDR2 YSYEKL. The CDR3 sequence is 13 residues long. The DNA of the CDR3 is TGCGCCAGCAGCCAAGTTGGGGATCAGCCCCAGCATTTT. Translation: CASSQVGDQPQHF.

This clonotype was observed a handful of times. This chain links TRBV20-1 with TRBJ2-3, with 10 bases aligning to TRBD1. The V and J ends lost 0 bases and 5 bases, in that order; junction bases with no gene match: 8. Germline V lookup: CDR1 DFQATT, CDR2 SNEGSKA (reference sequence). This CDR3 has 16 amino acids. The CDR3 nucleotides read TGCAGTGCTAGAGATTTCGGGACAGGGGTCAGAGATACGCAGTATTTT. It specifies CSARDFGTGVRDTQYF.

This clonotype was picked up a small number of times. This chain joins TRBV6-6 and TRBJ1-2, with 8 nucleotides matching TRBD1. V lost 4 bases and J lost 3; bases outside the gene matches: 4. CDR3 length: 14 residues. Germline V gene data show CDR1 as MNHNY and CDR2 as SVGAGI (reference sequence). CDR3 region: CASSSQGADYGYTF. The CDR3 DNA follows: TGTGCCAGCAGTTCGCAGGGGGCTGACTATGGCTACACCTTC.

Only one count was recorded for this clonotype. The junction does not match germline at one end; this may be a read error. The rearrangement joins TRBV14 to TRBJ1-2; D gene unclear. The CDR3 has 15 amino acids. CDR1 and CDR2 (germline): SGHDN, FVKESK. The CDR3 sequence is CASSRRPILNHGYTF. Written as DNA, the CDR3 is TGTGCCAGCAGCCGACGGCCGATCCTTAACCATGGCTACACCTTC. The variable domain in full, completed from reference TRBV14 and TRBJ1-2, reads EAGVTQFPSHSVIEKGQTVTLRCDPISGHDNLYWYRRVMGKEIKFLLHFVKESKQDESGMPNNRFLAERTGGTYSTLKVQPAELEDSGVYFCASSRRPILNHGYTFGSGTRLTVV.

This chain joins TRBV7-9 and TRBJ2-7; 9 nucleotides align to TRBD2. Looked up from germline, CDR1 is SEHNR and CDR2 is FQNEAQ (reference sequence). The CDR3 sequence is 15 residues long. Trimming removed 7 bases from V and 7 bases from J; junction bases left unmatched: 14. The CDR3 coding sequence is TGTGCCAGCAAGCGGGGGGAGGTAGCGCTCAATGAGCAGTACTTC. It specifies CASKRGEVALNEQYF.

This rearrangement joins TRBV7-9 to TRBJ2-4; D remains unclear. The CDR3 loop spans 14 amino acids. Trimming stripped 5 bases from V and 7 bases from J, with 15 bases between. Germline loops: CDR1 SEHNR, CDR2 FQNEAQ (reference sequence). In nucleotides, the CDR3 is TGTGCCAGCAGCCCCCCTGTGGGTGTTAACATTCAGTACTTC. Protein sequence: CASSPPVGVNIQYF. The full variable domain, its missing parts supplied by reference TRBV7-9 and TRBJ2-4, is DTGVSQNPRHKITKRGQNVTFRCDPISEHNRLYWYRQTLGQGPEFLTYFQNEAQLEKSRLLSDRFSAERPKGSFSTLEIQRTEQGDSAMYLCASSPPVGVNIQYFGAGTRLSVL.

This clonotype was detected many times. The chain recombines TRBV20-1 with TRBJ2-5; no firm D call. The V end lost 1 base, the J end lost 1 base, and 4 bases lay between the germline ends. The CDR3 loop spans 12 amino acids. Looked up from germline, CDR1 is DFQATT and CDR2 is SNEGSKA (reference sequence). CDR3 in amino acids: CSARGLQETQYF. As DNA, the CDR3 is TGCAGTGCTAGAGGCCTCCAAGAGACCCAGTACTTC.

This rearrangement joins TRBV5-1 to TRBJ2-1; tentatively, D is TRBD2 (5 bases). V lost 3 bases and J 2 bases, leaving 18 bases between the germline ends. Germline CDR1 reads SGHRS; CDR2 reads YFSETQ. The CDR3 totals 17 residues. The CDR3 spells CASSSTVGGPAYNEQFF. The DNA for the CDR3 is TGCGCCAGCAGCTCCACCGTCGGCGGGCCAGCCTACAATGAGCAGTTCTTC.

This clonotype was seen a handful of times. This rearrangement joins TRBV29-1 to TRBJ2-6; D uncertain. This CDR3 contains 17 residues. The germline V and J ends were trimmed by 0 bases and 2 bases, with 14 bases remaining between them. The germline V gene encodes CDR1 SQVTM and CDR2 ANQGSEA. The CDR3 DNA is TGCAGCGTTGAAGATCCCGCCAGGCCTCCTGGGGCCAACGTCCTGACTTTC. This sequence encodes CSVEDPARPPGANVLTF.

This clonotype was observed once. The chain joins TRBV27 to TRBJ2-3; 9 bases are shared with TRBD2. Trimming removed 6 bases from V and 2 bases from J; junction bases left unmatched: 9. From germline, CDR1 is MNHEY and CDR2 SMNVEV (reference sequence). This CDR3 is built from 16 residues. For the CDR3, the DNA is TGTGCCAGCAGCCGACTAGCGGCCGTCTTCACAGATACGCAGTATTTT. It specifies CASSRLAAVFTDTQYF.

V is TRBV7-2 and J is TRBJ1-1, with D tentatively TRBD1 (5 bases). Per the germline V gene, CDR1 is SGHTA and CDR2 is FQGNSA. This CDR3 spans 15 amino acids. Trimming removed 3 bases from V and 1 base from J, with 12 bases in between. This CDR3 reads CASSFHGGGNTEAFF. As DNA, the CDR3 is TGTGCCAGCAGCTTTCACGGGGGTGGGAACACTGAAGCTTTCTTT.

This clonotype was seen many times. This chain uses TRBV5-1 with TRBJ1-1; unclear D gene. The V end was cut by 2 bases, the J end by 1 base, with 3 bases between. CDR1 and CDR2 from the germline V gene are SGHRS and YFSETQ. The CDR3 is 12 residues long. The CDR3 sequence is CASSLQNTEAFF. The CDR3 bases are TGCGCCAGCAGCTTACAGAACACTGAAGCTTTCTTT. Full variable domain (rest looked up from reference TRBV5-1 and TRBJ1-1): KAGVTQTPRYLIKTRGQQVTLSCSPISGHRSVSWYQQTPGQGLQFLFEYFSETQRNKGNFPGRFSGRQFSNSRSEMNVSTLELGDSALYLCASSLQNTEAFFGQGTRLTVV.

The sample holds one count of this clonotype. The chain is built from TRBV20-1 and TRBJ2-1, with 14 positions matching TRBD2. In germline, CDR1 is DFQATT, CDR2 SNEGSKA (reference sequence). The CDR3 is 14 amino acids. Trimming removed 6 bases from V and 9 bases from J; junction bases left unmatched: 7. The CDR3, as DNA: TGCAGTGCCCGGACTAGCGGGAGGAATAGTGAGCAGTTCTTC. Translating gives CSARTSGRNSEQFF.

The chain couples TRBV6-1 to TRBJ2-1; weak D call: TRBD2 (6 bases). Trimming stripped 6 bases from V and 7 bases from J, with 22 bases between. The CDR3 sequence is 16 residues long. Germline V gene data show CDR1 as MNHNS and CDR2 as SASEGT. CDR3 sequence reads: CASSAPFVGSANEQFF. The CDR3 nucleotides read TGTGCCAGCAGCGCCCCTTTTGTCGGGAGCGCGAATGAGCAGTTCTTC.

This clonotype was counted many times. The chain is built from TRBV20-1 and TRBJ1-2; D is unclear. V gave up 3 bases and J gave up 1 base, with 3 bases separating them. This CDR3 is 11 amino acids long. Per germline, CDR1 DFQATT and CDR2 SNEGSKA (reference sequence). CDR3: CSASDNYGYTF. The CDR3, as DNA: TGCAGTGCTAGTGATAACTATGGCTACACCTTC.

This clonotype was counted between two and nine times. CDR3 loop: CSATGTSYEQYF. In DNA, the CDR3 is TGCAGTGCCACCGGGACTAGCTACGAGCAGTACTTC. V gene TRBV20-1 combines with J gene TRBJ2-7, with 8 positions matching TRBD2. The CDR3 is 12 residues long. Germline V gene data show CDR1 as DFQATT and CDR2 as SNEGSKA (reference sequence). After removal of 6 bases from V and 3 bases from J, the junction contained 4 bases not matched to a gene.

The V gene is TRBV19, the J gene TRBJ2-5, with TRBD2 as a possible D gene (6 bases). Trimming removed 8 bases from V and 5 bases from J, with 12 bases in between. This CDR3 has 12 residues. The germline V gene encodes CDR1 LNHDA and CDR2 SQIVND (reference sequence). The chain's CDR3 is CASCAGGETQYF. CDR3 DNA sequence: TGTGCCAGTTGTGCTGGAGGGGAGACCCAGTACTTC.

This clonotype has a handful of counts. This rearrangement joins TRBV7-9 to TRBJ1-1, with D tentatively TRBD1 (6 bases). Deletions cut 6 bases from V and 1 base from J, with 15 bases between. This CDR3 has 15 amino acids. Germline assignment: CDR1 SEHNR and CDR2 FQNEAQ (reference sequence). CDR3 amino acids: CASRKGLGQNTEAFF. CDR3 nucleotides: TGTGCCAGCAGGAAGGGATTGGGACAGAACACTGAAGCTTTCTTT.